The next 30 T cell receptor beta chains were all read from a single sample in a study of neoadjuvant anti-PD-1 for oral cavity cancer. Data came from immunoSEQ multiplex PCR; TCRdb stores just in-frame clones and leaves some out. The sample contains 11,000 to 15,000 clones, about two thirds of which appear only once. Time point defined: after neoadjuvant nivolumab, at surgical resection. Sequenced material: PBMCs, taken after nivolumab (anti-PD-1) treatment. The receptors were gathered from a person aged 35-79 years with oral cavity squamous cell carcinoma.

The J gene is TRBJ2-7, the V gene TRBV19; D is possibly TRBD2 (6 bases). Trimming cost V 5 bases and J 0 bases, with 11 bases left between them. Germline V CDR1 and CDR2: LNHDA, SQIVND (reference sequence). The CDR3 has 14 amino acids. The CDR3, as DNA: TGTGCCAGTAGTCGACAGACTAGCTCCTACGAGCAGTACTTC. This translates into CASSRQTSSYEQYF.

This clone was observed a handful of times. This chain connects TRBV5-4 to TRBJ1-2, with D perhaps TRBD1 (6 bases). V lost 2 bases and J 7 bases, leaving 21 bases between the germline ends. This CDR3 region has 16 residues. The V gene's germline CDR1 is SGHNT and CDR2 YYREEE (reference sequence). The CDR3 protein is CASSFGTTTGLGGYTF. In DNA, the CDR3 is TGTGCCAGCAGCTTCGGAACTACGACAGGTTTGGGTGGCTACACCTTC.

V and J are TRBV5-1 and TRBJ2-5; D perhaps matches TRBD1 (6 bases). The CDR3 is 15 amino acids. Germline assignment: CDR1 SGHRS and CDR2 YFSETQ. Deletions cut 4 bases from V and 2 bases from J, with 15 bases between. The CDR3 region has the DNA TGCGCCAGCAGCCTGGGACACCCTATGCAAGAGACCCAGTACTTC. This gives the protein CASSLGHPMQETQYF.

CDR3 sequence: CASSKATGTSGQETQYF. In nucleotides, the CDR3 is TGTGCCAGCAGCAAAGCTACGGGCACTAGCGGCCAAGAGACCCAGTACTTC. This chain joins TRBV4-2 and TRBJ2-5; 8 nucleotides align to TRBD2. The ends lost 5 bases at V and 1 base at J; junction bases unmatched: 12. Germline values: CDR1 LGHNA, CDR2 YNFKEQ. CDR3 size: 17 residues.

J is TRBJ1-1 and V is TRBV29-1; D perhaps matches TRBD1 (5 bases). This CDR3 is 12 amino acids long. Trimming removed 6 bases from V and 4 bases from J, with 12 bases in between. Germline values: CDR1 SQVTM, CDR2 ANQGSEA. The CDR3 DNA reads TGCAGCGTGGCCCTTGGGGGCACTGAAGCTTTCTTT. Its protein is CSVALGGTEAFF. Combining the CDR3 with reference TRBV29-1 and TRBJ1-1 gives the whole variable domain SAVISQKPSRDICQRGTSLTIQCQVDSQVTMMFWYRQQPGQSLTLIATANQGSEATYESGFVIDKFPISRPNLTFSTLTVSNMSPEDSSIYLCSVALGGTEAFFGQGTRLTVV.

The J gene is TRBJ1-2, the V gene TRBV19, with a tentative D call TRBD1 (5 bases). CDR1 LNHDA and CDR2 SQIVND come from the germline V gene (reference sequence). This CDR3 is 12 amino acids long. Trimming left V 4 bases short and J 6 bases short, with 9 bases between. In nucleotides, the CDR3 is TGTGCCAGTAGTAAGGGGACGAATGGCTACACCTTC. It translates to CASSKGTNGYTF.

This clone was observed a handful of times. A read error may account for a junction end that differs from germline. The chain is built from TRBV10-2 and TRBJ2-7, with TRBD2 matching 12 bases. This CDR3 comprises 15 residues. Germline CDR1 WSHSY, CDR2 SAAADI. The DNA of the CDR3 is TGCGCCAGCAATGAGGGACTAGCGGGTCCCTACGAGCAGTACTTC. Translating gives CASNEGLAGPYEQYF.

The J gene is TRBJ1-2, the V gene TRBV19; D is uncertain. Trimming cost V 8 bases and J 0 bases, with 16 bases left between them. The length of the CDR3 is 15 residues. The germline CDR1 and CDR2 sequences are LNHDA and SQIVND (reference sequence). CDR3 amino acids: CASLGAVYSNYGYTF. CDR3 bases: TGTGCCAGTCTCGGAGCCGTCTACTCTAACTATGGCTACACCTTC.

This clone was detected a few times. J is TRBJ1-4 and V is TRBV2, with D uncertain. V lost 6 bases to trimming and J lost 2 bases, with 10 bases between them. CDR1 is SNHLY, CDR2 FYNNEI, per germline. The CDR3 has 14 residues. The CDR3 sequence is CASRISGTNEKLFF. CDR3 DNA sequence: TGTGCCAGCAGGATCTCCGGGACTAATGAAAAACTGTTTTTT. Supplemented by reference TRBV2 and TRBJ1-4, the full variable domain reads EPEVTQTPSHQVTQMGQEVILRCVPISNHLYFYWYRQILGQKVEFLVSFYNNEISEKSEIFDDQFSVERPDGSNFTLKIRSTKLEDSAMYFCASRISGTNEKLFFGSGTQLSVL.

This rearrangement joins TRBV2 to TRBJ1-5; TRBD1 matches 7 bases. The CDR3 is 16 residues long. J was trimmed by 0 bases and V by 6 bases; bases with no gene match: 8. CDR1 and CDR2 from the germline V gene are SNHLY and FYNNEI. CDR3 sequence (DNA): TGTGCCAGCAGCCTTACTTGGGACAGTAGCAATCAGCCCCAGCATTTT. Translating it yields CASSLTWDSSNQPQHF.

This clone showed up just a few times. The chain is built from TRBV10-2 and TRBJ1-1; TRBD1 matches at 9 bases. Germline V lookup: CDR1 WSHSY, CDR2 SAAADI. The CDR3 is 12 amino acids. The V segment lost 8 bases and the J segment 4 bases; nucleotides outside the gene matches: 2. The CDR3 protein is CASGQGSTEAFF. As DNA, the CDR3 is TGCGCCAGCGGACAGGGGAGCACTGAAGCTTTCTTT.

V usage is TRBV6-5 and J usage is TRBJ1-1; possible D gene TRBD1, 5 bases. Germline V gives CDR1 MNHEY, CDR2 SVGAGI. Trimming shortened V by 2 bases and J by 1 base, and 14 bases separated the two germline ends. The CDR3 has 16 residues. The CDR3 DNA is TGTGCCAGCAGTTACGGTTTGGTGACAGCGAACACTGAAGCTTTCTTT. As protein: CASSYGLVTANTEAFF.

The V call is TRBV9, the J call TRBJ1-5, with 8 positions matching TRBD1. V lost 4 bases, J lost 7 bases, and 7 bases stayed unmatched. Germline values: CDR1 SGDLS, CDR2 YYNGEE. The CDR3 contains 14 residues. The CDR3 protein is CASSNQGAGQPQHF. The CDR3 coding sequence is TGTGCCAGCAGCAACCAGGGGGCGGGGCAGCCCCAGCATTTT.

DNA of the CDR3: TGCGCCAGCAGCTTGGAGGCCAGCGGGGTAACCTACGAGCAGTACTTC. Translating gives CASSLEASGVTYEQYF. The chain employs TRBV5-1 and TRBJ2-7; 7 nucleotides agree with TRBD2. From germline, CDR1 is SGHRS and CDR2 YFSETQ. CDR3 length equals 16 residues. With 0 bases clipped from V and 2 bases from J, the junction kept 8 bases outside the gene matches.

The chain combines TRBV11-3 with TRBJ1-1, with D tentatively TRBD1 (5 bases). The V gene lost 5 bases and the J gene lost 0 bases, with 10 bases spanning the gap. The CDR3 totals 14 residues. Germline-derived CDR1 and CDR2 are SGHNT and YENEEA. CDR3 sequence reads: CASSPGGVNTEAFF. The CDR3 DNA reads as TGTGCCAGCAGCCCGGGAGGGGTGAACACTGAAGCTTTCTTT.

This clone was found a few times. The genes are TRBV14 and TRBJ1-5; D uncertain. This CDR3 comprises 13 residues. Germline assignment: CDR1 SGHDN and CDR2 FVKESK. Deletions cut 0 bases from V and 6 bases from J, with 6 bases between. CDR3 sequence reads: CASSQDHSQPQHF. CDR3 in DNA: TGTGCCAGCAGCCAAGATCATTCTCAGCCCCAGCATTTT. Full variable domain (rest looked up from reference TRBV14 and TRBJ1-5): EAGVTQFPSHSVIEKGQTVTLRCDPISGHDNLYWYRRVMGKEIKFLLHFVKESKQDESGMPNNRFLAERTGGTYSTLKVQPAELEDSGVYFCASSQDHSQPQHFGDGTRLSIL.

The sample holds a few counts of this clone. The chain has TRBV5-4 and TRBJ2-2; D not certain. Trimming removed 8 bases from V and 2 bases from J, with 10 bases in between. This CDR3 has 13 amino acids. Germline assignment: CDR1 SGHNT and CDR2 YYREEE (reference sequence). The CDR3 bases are TGTGCCAGTGCCGCGAGCAACACCGGGGAGCTGTTTTTT. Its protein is CASAASNTGELFF.

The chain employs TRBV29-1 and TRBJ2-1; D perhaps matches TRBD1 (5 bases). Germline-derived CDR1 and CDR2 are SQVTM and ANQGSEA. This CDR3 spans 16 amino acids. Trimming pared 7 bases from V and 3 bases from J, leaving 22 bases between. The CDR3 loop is CSATDNGALIYNEQFF. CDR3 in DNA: TGCAGCGCCACGGATAATGGGGCCCTGATCTACAATGAGCAGTTCTTC.

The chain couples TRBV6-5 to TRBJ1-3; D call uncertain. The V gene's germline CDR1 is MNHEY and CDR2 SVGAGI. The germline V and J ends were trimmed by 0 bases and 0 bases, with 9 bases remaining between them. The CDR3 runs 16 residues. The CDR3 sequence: CASSYSGSFSGNTIYF. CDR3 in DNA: TGTGCCAGCAGTTACTCGGGTAGTTTCTCTGGAAACACCATATATTTT.

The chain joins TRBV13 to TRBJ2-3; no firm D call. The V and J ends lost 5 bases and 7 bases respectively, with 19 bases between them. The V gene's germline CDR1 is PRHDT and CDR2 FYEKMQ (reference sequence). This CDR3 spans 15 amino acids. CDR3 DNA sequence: TGTGCCAGCAGCAAAAGGACGTCAGCACGACATACGCAGTATTTT. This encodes CASSKRTSARHTQYF.

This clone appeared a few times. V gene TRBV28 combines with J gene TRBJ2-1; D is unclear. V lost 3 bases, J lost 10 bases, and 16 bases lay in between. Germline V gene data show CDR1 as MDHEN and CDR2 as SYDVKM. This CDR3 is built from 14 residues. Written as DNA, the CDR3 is TGTGCCAGCAGTTTCGTCGGGTTCGGAGAGGAGCAGTTCTTC. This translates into CASSFVGFGEEQFF.

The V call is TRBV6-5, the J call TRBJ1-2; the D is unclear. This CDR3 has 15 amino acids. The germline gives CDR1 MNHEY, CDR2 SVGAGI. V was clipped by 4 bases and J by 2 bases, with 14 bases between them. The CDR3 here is CASSSWEGANYGYTF. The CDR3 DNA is TGTGCCAGCAGTTCCTGGGAGGGCGCGAACTATGGCTACACCTTC.

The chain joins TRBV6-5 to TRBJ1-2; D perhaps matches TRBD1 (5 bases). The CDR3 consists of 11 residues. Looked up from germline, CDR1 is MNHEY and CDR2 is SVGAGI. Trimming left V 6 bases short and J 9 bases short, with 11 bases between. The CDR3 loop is CASSPGASYTF. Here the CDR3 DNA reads TGTGCCAGCAGCCCCGGGGCAAGCTACACCTTC.

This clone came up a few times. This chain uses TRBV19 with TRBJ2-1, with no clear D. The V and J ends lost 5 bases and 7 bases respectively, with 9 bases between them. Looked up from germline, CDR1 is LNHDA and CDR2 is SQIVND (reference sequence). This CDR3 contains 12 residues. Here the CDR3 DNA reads TGTGCCAGTAGTTCCACTGGGAATGAGCAGTTCTTC. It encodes CASSSTGNEQFF.

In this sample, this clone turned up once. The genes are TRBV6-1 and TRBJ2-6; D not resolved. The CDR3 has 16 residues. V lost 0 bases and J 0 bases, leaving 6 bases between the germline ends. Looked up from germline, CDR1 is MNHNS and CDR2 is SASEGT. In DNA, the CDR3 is TGTGCCAGCAGTGAAGCGTTCTTCTCTGGGGCCAACGTCCTGACTTTC. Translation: CASSEAFFSGANVLTF.

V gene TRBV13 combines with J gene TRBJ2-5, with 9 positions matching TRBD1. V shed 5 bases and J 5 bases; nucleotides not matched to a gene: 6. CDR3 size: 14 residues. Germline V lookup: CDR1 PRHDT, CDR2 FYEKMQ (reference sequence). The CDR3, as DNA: TGTGCCAGCAGCGTGGGACAGGGAAGGGAGACCCAGTACTTC. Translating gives CASSVGQGRETQYF.

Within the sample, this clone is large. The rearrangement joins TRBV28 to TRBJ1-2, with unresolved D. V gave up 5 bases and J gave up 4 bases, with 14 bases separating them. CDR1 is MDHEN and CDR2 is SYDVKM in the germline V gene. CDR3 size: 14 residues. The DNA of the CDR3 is TGTGCCAGCAGTGCCTACCTCAGCGGCTATGGCTACACCTTC. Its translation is CASSAYLSGYGYTF.

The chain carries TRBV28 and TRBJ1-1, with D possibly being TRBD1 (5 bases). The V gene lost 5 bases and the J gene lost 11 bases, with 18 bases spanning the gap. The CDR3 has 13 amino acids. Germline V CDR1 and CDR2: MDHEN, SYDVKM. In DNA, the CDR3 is TGTGCCAGCAGTGGGACTAAGGGGCCTAACGCTTTCTTT. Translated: CASSGTKGPNAFF.

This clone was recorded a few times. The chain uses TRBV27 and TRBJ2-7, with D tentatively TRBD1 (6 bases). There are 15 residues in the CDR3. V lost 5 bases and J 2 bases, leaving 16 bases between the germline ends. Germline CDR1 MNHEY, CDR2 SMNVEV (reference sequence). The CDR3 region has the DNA TGTGCCAGCAGTCCGCTTACAGGGAACCCCTACGAGCAGTACTTC. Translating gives CASSPLTGNPYEQYF.

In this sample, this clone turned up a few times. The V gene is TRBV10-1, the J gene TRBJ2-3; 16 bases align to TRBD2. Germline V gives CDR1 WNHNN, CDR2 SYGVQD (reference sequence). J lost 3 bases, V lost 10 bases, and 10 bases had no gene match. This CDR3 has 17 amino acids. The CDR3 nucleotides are TGCGCCACTATGGGACTAGCGGGAGGGGGGGAGACAGATACGCAGTATTTT. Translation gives CATMGLAGGGETDTQYF.